The 5 T cell receptor beta chains below come from one sample, sequenced in a study of T cells in Graves' hyperthyroidism and ophthalmopathy (dated by TCRdb to between 2018 and 2020). Library creation used multiplex PCR. This sample was sequenced with an Illumina HiSeq 2000. The TCR beta CDR3 regions were amplified from the RNA transcripts. A first-round RT-PCR of the TCR CDR3 used the HTBI primer set with the Qiagen OneStep RT-PCR kit. The public reads were reanalyzed by TCRdb: fastp trimming at Q25, MiXCR alignment, in-frame beta chains only. Entries are consolidated by CDR3 protein sequence, retaining the most common genes and DNA. The sample includes about 620,000 distinct CDR3 sequences, with under 20% observed a single time. In total, the top ten clones hold 3.8% of the sample. The source material was blood. These receptors all come from a young woman with Graves' hyperthyroidism.

This clonotype was observed a handful of times. The CDR3 nucleotides are TGTGCCAGCAGTTTTACAGCCGACGGTCCCTCTGGAAACACCATATATTTT. Protein product: CASSFTADGPSGNTIYF. The V and J genes are TRBV7-9 and TRBJ1-3; D not certain. The germline gives CDR1 SEHNR, CDR2 FQNEAQ (reference sequence). Trimming stripped 6 bases from V and 0 bases from J, with 18 bases between. This CDR3 comprises 17 residues.

This clonotype showed up just a few times. The junction departs from the called germline gene at one end, perhaps through a read error. The gene calls are TRBV12-3 or TRBV12-4 and TRBJ2-4, with 8 bases matching TRBD1. The CDR3 is made up of 16 amino acids. The CDR3 sequence: CASSLGQGTAKNIQYF. As DNA, the CDR3 is TGTGCCAGCAGCTTAGGACAGGGAACAGCCAAAAACATTCAGTACTTC.

The DNA for the CDR3 is TGTGCCACCAGCAGAGATCTTGTGTACCCCAAGGATACGCAGTATTTT. Protein product: CATSRDLVYPKDTQYF. This chain connects TRBV15 to TRBJ2-3; no firm D call. This CDR3 is built from 16 residues. Germline V gene lookup returns CDR1 LNHNV and CDR2 YYDKDF (reference sequence). Trimming left V 0 bases short and J 6 bases short, with 16 bases between.

This clonotype has a count of ten or more. The chain has TRBV3-1 and TRBJ2-1; 12 nucleotides agree with TRBD2. V was pared by 3 bases and J by 6 bases, with 9 bases of the junction left unmatched. Germline assignment: CDR1 LGHDT and CDR2 YNNKEL (reference sequence). This CDR3 region has 17 residues. The CDR3 loop reads CASSHDLAGGPFNEQFF. In DNA, the CDR3 is TGTGCCAGCAGCCACGATCTAGCGGGAGGGCCTTTCAATGAGCAGTTCTTC.

The chain combines TRBV9 with TRBJ2-1; 8 bases agree with TRBD2. This CDR3 has 19 amino acids. The junction had 17 bases not matched to a gene; V was cut back by 1 base and J by 5 bases. Germline values: CDR1 SGDLS, CDR2 YYNGEE. This CDR3 reads CASSVSRTVGGRIDNEQFF. CDR3 DNA: TGTGCCAGCAGCGTATCCCGGACTGTCGGCGGGAGGATCGACAATGAGCAGTTCTTC. The full variable domain, rest sourced from reference TRBV9 and TRBJ2-1, is DSGVTQTPKHLITATGQRVTLRCSPRSGDLSVYWYQQSLDQGLQFLIQYYNGEERAKGNILERFSAQQFPDLHSELNLSSLELGDSALYFCASSVSRTVGGRIDNEQFFGPGTRLTVL.